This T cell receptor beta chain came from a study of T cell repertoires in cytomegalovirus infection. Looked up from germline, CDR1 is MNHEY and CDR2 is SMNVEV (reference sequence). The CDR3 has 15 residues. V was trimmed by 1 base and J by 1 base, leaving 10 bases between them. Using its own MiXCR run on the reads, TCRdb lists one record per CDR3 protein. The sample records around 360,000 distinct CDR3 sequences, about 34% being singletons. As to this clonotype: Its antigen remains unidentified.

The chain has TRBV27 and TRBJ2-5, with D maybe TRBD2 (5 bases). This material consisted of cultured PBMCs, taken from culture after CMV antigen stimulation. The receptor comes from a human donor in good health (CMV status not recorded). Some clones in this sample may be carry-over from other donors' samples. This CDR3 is CASSLYSGTQETQYF. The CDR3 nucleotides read TGTGCCAGCAGTTTATACAGCGGAACCCAAGAGACCCAGTACTTC.